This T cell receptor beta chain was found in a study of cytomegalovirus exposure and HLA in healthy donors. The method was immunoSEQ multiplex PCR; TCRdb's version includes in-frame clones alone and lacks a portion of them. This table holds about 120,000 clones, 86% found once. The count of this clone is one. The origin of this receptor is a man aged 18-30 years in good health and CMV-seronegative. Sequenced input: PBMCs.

CDR3 sequence reads: CATSRDGQGNTEAFF. CDR3 nucleotide sequence: TGTGCCACCAGCAGAGACGGACAGGGGAACACTGAAGCTTTCTTT. The chain employs TRBV15 and TRBJ1-1; 8 bases line up with TRBD1. Germline V CDR1 and CDR2: LNHNV, YYDKDF (reference sequence). This CDR3 comprises 15 residues. The V segment lost 0 bases and the J segment 1 base; nucleotides outside the gene matches: 1. Full variable domain (remainder filled in from reference TRBV15 and TRBJ1-1): DAMVIQNPRYQVTQFGKPVTLSCSQTLNHNVMYWYQQKSSQAPKLLFHYYDKDFNNEADTPDNFQSRRPNTSFCFLDIRSPGLGDTAMYLCATSRDGQGNTEAFFGQGTRLTVV.